These 15 T cell receptor beta chains originate from one sample sequenced in a study of cytomegalovirus exposure and HLA in healthy donors. Produced via immunoSEQ multiplex PCR; TCRdb's table is partial and in-frame only. The sample carries around 120,000 clones, about 85% recorded once. The sample was PBMCs. The receptors stem from a young man in good health and CMV-seropositive.

This clone was picked up one time. CDR3 protein: CASSLRQVKNSNQPQHF. DNA of the CDR3: TGTGCCAGCAGCTTACGGCAGGTTAAGAATAGCAATCAGCCCCAGCATTTT. The chain is built from TRBV5-5 and TRBJ1-5; D is unclear. Germline-derived CDR1 and CDR2 are SGHKS and YYEKEE (reference sequence). The V gene lost 2 bases and the J gene lost 0 bases, with 15 bases spanning the gap. This CDR3 has 17 amino acids.

This chain joins TRBV28 and TRBJ2-3, with 8 bases that match TRBD2. Germline V gives CDR1 MDHEN, CDR2 SYDVKM. The CDR3 totals 16 residues. V lost 6 bases, J lost 2 bases, and 10 bases stayed unmatched. The CDR3 nucleotides are TGTGCCAGCAGCTCTCGACTAGCGAGAGACACAGATACGCAGTATTTT. Its translation is CASSSRLARDTDTQYF.

This chain uses TRBV5-4 with TRBJ1-2; no definite D call. The CDR3 has 13 residues. Trimming took off 0 bases at V and 10 bases at J, with 13 bases between the two ends. The germline V gene encodes CDR1 SGHNT and CDR2 YYREEE (reference sequence). CDR3 nucleotides: TGTGCCAGCAGCTTGGGAATACAGCCTTACTACACCTTC. This codes for CASSLGIQPYYTF.

The genes are TRBV5-1 and TRBJ2-1; 8 nucleotides align to TRBD2. The CDR3 has 17 residues. The germline gives CDR1 SGHRS, CDR2 YFSETQ. Unmatched junction bases numbered 5, after V lost 0 bases and J lost 0 bases. The CDR3, as DNA: TGCGCCAGCAGCTTGGGGCCGGCGGGGGGCTCCTACAATGAGCAGTTCTTC. This codes for CASSLGPAGGSYNEQFF.

CDR3 region: CASSAYPSGGTAYEQYF. The CDR3 bases are TGTGCCAGCAGCGCATACCCTAGCGGGGGGACTGCCTACGAGCAGTACTTC. This chain connects TRBV13 to TRBJ2-7; 11 nucleotides match TRBD2. The CDR3 spans 17 residues. The ends lost 5 bases at V and 2 bases at J; junction bases unmatched: 11. From germline, CDR1 is PRHDT and CDR2 FYEKMQ (reference sequence).

J is TRBJ1-6 and V is TRBV5-4; 11 nucleotides agree with TRBD1. The CDR3 length is 18 residues. From germline, CDR1 is SGHNT and CDR2 YYREEE (reference sequence). The ends lost 4 bases at V and 6 bases at J; junction bases unmatched: 12. The CDR3 nucleotides read TGTGCCAGCAGCACCGGACAGGGGGCCTTCAATCCTAATTCACCCCTCCACTTT. Translating gives CASSTGQGAFNPNSPLHF.

The V and J genes are TRBV28 and TRBJ1-2; 9 bases fit TRBD1. Germline-derived CDR1 and CDR2 are MDHEN and SYDVKM. Unmatched junction bases numbered 4, after V lost 5 bases and J lost 6 bases. The CDR3 is 13 amino acids. The CDR3 spells CASSGDRENGYTF. The CDR3 coding sequence is TGTGCCAGCAGTGGGGACAGGGAGAATGGCTACACCTTC.

This chain links TRBV2 with TRBJ2-3; weak D call: TRBD1 (5 bases). Looked up from germline, CDR1 is SNHLY and CDR2 is FYNNEI. Deletions cut 9 bases from V and 6 bases from J, with 13 bases between. The CDR3 is made up of 12 amino acids. CDR3 nucleotide sequence: TGTGCCAGTAACCAGGGCTCGGATACGCAGTATTTT. Translation: CASNQGSDTQYF.

V usage is TRBV7-2 and J usage is TRBJ1-6, with TRBD1 matching 10 bases. The CDR3 covers 15 residues. Germline V gives CDR1 SGHTA, CDR2 FQGNSA. With 3 bases clipped from V and 8 bases from J, the junction kept 4 bases outside the gene matches. As DNA, the CDR3 is TGTGCCAGCAGCTTTTCCGGGACAGGGGATTCACCCCTCCACTTT. Amino acids: CASSFSGTGDSPLHF. Based on the CDR3 plus reference TRBV7-2 and TRBJ1-6, the full variable domain is GAGVSQSPSNKVTEKGKDVELRCDPISGHTALYWYRQSLGQGLEFLIYFQGNSAPDKSGLPSDRFSAERTGGSVSTLTIQRTQQEDSAVYLCASSFSGTGDSPLHFGNGTRLTVT.

The J gene is TRBJ1-1, the V gene TRBV28; D perhaps matches TRBD1 (5 bases). Germline CDR1 is MDHEN and CDR2 is SYDVKM. The CDR3 is 15 amino acids. V was trimmed by 4 bases and J by 1 base, leaving 13 bases between them. The CDR3 spells CASSSYVGGNTEAFF. CDR3 sequence (DNA): TGTGCCAGCAGTTCATACGTCGGGGGGAACACTGAAGCTTTCTTT.

The V gene is TRBV18, the J gene TRBJ2-5, with TRBD1 identical over 8 bases. Per germline, CDR1 KGHSH and CDR2 LQKENI. V shed 3 bases and J 5 bases; nucleotides not matched to a gene: 8. CDR3 length equals 15 residues. The CDR3 reads CASSPGTGPEETQYF. The CDR3 DNA reads TGTGCCAGCTCACCCGGGACAGGCCCCGAGGAGACCCAGTACTTC.

V is TRBV19 and J is TRBJ2-7, with TRBD1 matching 9 bases. V shed 4 bases and J 6 bases; nucleotides not matched to a gene: 13. CDR3 length: 16 residues. CDR1 and CDR2 (germline): LNHDA, SQIVND (reference sequence). DNA for the CDR3: TGTGCCAGTAGTAGAGTGGGGATCGGGACAGGGACCGAGCAGTACTTC. Translated: CASSRVGIGTGTEQYF.

J is TRBJ1-1 and V is TRBV27; possible D gene TRBD1, 5 bases. V was clipped by 6 bases and J by 10 bases, with 21 bases between them. The germline CDR1 and CDR2 sequences are MNHEY and SMNVEV (reference sequence). This CDR3 has 14 amino acids. The CDR3 coding sequence is TGTGCCAGCAGGCCGCTGACAGCCCCCGGGGGAGCTTTCTTT. This sequence encodes CASRPLTAPGGAFF.

V and J are TRBV10-1 and TRBJ1-2; possibly TRBD1 for D (5 bases). Trimming removed 0 bases from V and 13 bases from J, with 12 bases in between. CDR1 and CDR2 from the germline V gene are WNHNN and SYGVQD (reference sequence). This CDR3 spans 12 amino acids. CDR3 sequence (DNA): TGCGCCAGCAGTGAGTCGTGGCAGGGCACCACCTTC. It encodes CASSESWQGTTF.

The sample holds a few counts of this clone. This chain connects TRBV7-2 to TRBJ2-5; 10 bases agree with TRBD1. Germline assignment: CDR1 SGHTA and CDR2 FQGNSA. J was trimmed by 5 bases and V by 4 bases; bases with no gene match: 4. This CDR3 has 14 amino acids. The CDR3 sequence: CASSSWTGGETQYF. CDR3 nucleotides: TGTGCCAGCAGCTCCTGGACAGGGGGGGAGACCCAGTACTTC. The entire variable domain, with the rest obtained from reference TRBV7-2 and TRBJ2-5, is as follows: GAGVSQSPSNKVTEKGKDVELRCDPISGHTALYWYRQSLGQGLEFLIYFQGNSAPDKSGLPSDRFSAERTGGSVSTLTIQRTQQEDSAVYLCASSSWTGGETQYFGPGTRLLVL.